Sequencing of this T cell receptor beta chain was carried out in a study of T cell repertoires in cytomegalovirus infection. In the study overall: In public TCR beta signatures, there were indications of both CMV infection and matching HLA type. Study conclusions and caveats: CMV-specific TCR beta clonotypes restricted by HLA-C were the ones dominating the ex vivo response. Identification of carriers of CMV plus the relevant HLA was achieved through cumulative public TCR beta family frequency.

About this clonotype: Its antigen is still unknown.

Each CDR3 protein is one row after TCRdb ran MiXCR on the reads. The sample carries about 320,000 distinct CDR3 sequences, more than 8% recorded once. This CDR3 has 14 residues. V lost 3 bases and J 2 bases, leaving 10 bases between the germline ends. Germline assignment: CDR1 SGHDN and CDR2 FVKESK. Sequencing was done on a sample of PBMCs. This chain uses TRBV14 with TRBJ1-2; no firm D call. The sequence was collected from a human donor in good health (CMV status not recorded). Some clones in this sample may be carry-over from other donors' samples. CDR3 nucleotides: TGTGCCAGCAGCCACCACACAGAGAACTATGGCTACACCTTC. Its protein product is CASSHHTENYGYTF.